The 26 T cell receptor beta chains presented below share a single source sample, sequenced in a study of cytomegalovirus exposure and HLA in healthy donors. Assay: immunoSEQ multiplex PCR; the TCRdb copy retains only in-frame clones and omits some. The sample records over 75,000 clones, approximately 81% being singletons. Sequences were obtained from PBMCs. The receptors originated from a man younger than 35 in good health and CMV-seropositive.

The chain links TRBV5-4 to TRBJ2-2; 8 bases align to TRBD2. Germline V gene lookup returns CDR1 SGHNT and CDR2 YYREEE (reference sequence). V dropped 0 bases and J dropped 6; count of bases not matched to a gene: 7. This CDR3 has 16 amino acids. CDR3: CASSLVPSGSAGELFF. CDR3 bases: TGTGCCAGCAGCTTGGTACCTAGCGGGTCTGCCGGGGAGCTGTTTTTT. Together with reference TRBV5-4 and TRBJ2-2, the CDR3 gives the full variable domain: ETGVTQSPTHLIKTRGQQVTLRCSSQSGHNTVSWYQQALGQGPQFIFQYYREEENGRGNFPPRFSGLQFPNYSSELNVNALELDDSALYLCASSLVPSGSAGELFFGEGSRLTVL.

The V gene is TRBV28, the J gene TRBJ1-2; D not resolved. CDR1 is MDHEN, CDR2 SYDVKM, per germline. The CDR3 is 14 amino acids. The V end was cut by 2 bases, the J end by 4 bases, with 11 bases between. The CDR3 loop is CASSLPGGSYGYTF. In nucleotides, the CDR3 is TGTGCCAGCAGTTTACCTGGCGGTTCCTATGGCTACACCTTC.

V usage is TRBV27 and J usage is TRBJ1-1; D uncertain. V was shortened by 7 bases and J by 6 bases, with 15 bases between the two germline ends. CDR3 size: 13 residues. CDR1 and CDR2 (germline): MNHEY, SMNVEV (reference sequence). The CDR3 region has the DNA TGTGCCAGCAATGAGGATAGATACGCTGAAGCTTTCTTT. Its translation is CASNEDRYAEAFF.

The table lists this clone with many counts. The CDR3 loop reads CASSQDGKGAFF. The CDR3 DNA reads as TGCGCCAGCAGCCAGGACGGGAAAGGAGCTTTCTTT. The genes are TRBV5-1 and TRBJ1-1; D call uncertain. The germline CDR1 and CDR2 sequences are SGHRS and YFSETQ. This CDR3 region has 12 residues. The V and J ends lost 4 bases and 10 bases respectively, with 14 bases between them. The whole variable domain, filled in from reference TRBV5-1 and TRBJ1-1, reads KAGVTQTPRYLIKTRGQQVTLSCSPISGHRSVSWYQQTPGQGLQFLFEYFSETQRNKGNFPGRFSGRQFSNSRSEMNVSTLELGDSALYLCASSQDGKGAFFGQGTRLTVV.

This clone has more than one count but fewer than ten. V is TRBV6-1 and J is TRBJ2-1; unclear D gene. The CDR3 covers 13 residues. Looked up from germline, CDR1 is MNHNS and CDR2 is SASEGT. Trimming shortened V by 7 bases and J by 3 bases, and 10 bases separated the two germline ends. CDR3 sequence: CASKLSDYNEQFF. Here the CDR3 DNA reads TGTGCCAGCAAGCTCAGCGACTACAATGAGCAGTTCTTC.

This chain connects TRBV28 to TRBJ1-5; 7 bases map to TRBD1. Per germline, CDR1 MDHEN and CDR2 SYDVKM. V shed 5 bases and J 5 bases; nucleotides not matched to a gene: 9. The CDR3 is 15 amino acids. CDR3 sequence reads: CASSPPGQDYQPQHF. CDR3 bases: TGTGCCAGCAGTCCCCCAGGACAGGATTATCAGCCCCAGCATTTT.

J is TRBJ2-2 and V is TRBV28, with D possibly matching TRBD1 (5 bases). The CDR3 consists of 17 residues. The V and J ends lost 2 bases and 6 bases respectively, with 19 bases between them. Germline lookup yields CDR1 MDHEN and CDR2 SYDVKM. CDR3 protein: CASSLREGAARAGELFF. CDR3 DNA: TGTGCCAGCAGTTTAAGGGAAGGGGCAGCTCGCGCCGGGGAGCTGTTTTTT.

The chain joins TRBV7-9 to TRBJ2-2; 10 positions match TRBD1. Germline CDR1 and CDR2: SEHNR and FQNEAQ (reference sequence). V gave up 4 bases and J gave up 5 bases; unmatched junction bases: 7. This CDR3 is built from 16 residues. The CDR3 spells CASSWWTGGRTGELFF. CDR3 bases: TGTGCCAGCAGCTGGTGGACAGGGGGTAGGACCGGGGAGCTGTTTTTT. Supplemented by reference TRBV7-9 and TRBJ2-2, the full variable domain reads DTGVSQNPRHKITKRGQNVTFRCDPISEHNRLYWYRQTLGQGPEFLTYFQNEAQLEKSRLLSDRFSAERPKGSFSTLEIQRTEQGDSAMYLCASSWWTGGRTGELFFGEGSRLTVL.

J is TRBJ1-5 and V is TRBV7-9, with D perhaps TRBD1 (6 bases). CDR1 and CDR2 from the germline V gene are SEHNR and FQNEAQ (reference sequence). Between the trimmed V and J ends, which lost 5 bases and 1 base, there was a span of 12 bases. There are 15 residues in the CDR3. The CDR3 loop reads CASSKAGQSNQPQHF. The CDR3 DNA reads as TGTGCCAGCAGCAAGGCCGGACAGAGCAATCAGCCCCAGCATTTT.

The J gene is TRBJ2-1, the V gene TRBV2; 8 bases agree with TRBD1. CDR1 and CDR2 from the germline V gene are SNHLY and FYNNEI. The CDR3 has 14 amino acids. Trimming at V came to 10 bases and at J to 5 bases, leaving 10 bases not matched to a gene. The CDR3 DNA reads TGTGCCACCCAGGTTGACAGGGGAAACAATGAGCAGTTCTTC. Translation gives CATQVDRGNNEQFF.

V gene TRBV28 combines with J gene TRBJ1-1, with no clear D. The CDR3 is 12 amino acids. V was cut by 1 base and J by 5 bases, with 5 bases left in between. Germline CDR1 is MDHEN and CDR2 is SYDVKM. DNA for the CDR3: TGTGCCAGCAGTTTATCGGGTACTGAAGCTTTCTTT. It translates to CASSLSGTEAFF.

This sequence joins TRBV5-4 and TRBJ2-7, with D maybe TRBD1 (5 bases). The CDR3 has 15 residues. The germline gives CDR1 SGHNT, CDR2 YYREEE (reference sequence). V lost 2 bases, J lost 0 bases, and 12 bases lay in between. DNA for the CDR3: TGTGCCAGCAGCTTCCTCGACAGAACCTCCTACGAGCAGTACTTC. This translates into CASSFLDRTSYEQYF.

The chain links TRBV29-1 to TRBJ2-3; D ambiguous. V gave up 3 bases and J gave up 4 bases, with 8 bases separating them. The CDR3 consists of 12 residues. Germline CDR1 reads SQVTM; CDR2 reads ANQGSEA. CDR3 in amino acids: CSVDIASDTQYF. CDR3 bases: TGCAGCGTTGATATAGCCTCAGATACGCAGTATTTT.

The rearrangement uses TRBV6-6 and TRBJ2-7; weak D call: TRBD1 (6 bases). V was cut by 0 bases and J by 6 bases, with 12 bases left in between. The length of the CDR3 is 14 residues. The germline V gene has CDR1 MNHNY and CDR2 SVGAGI (reference sequence). CDR3 in amino acids: CASSYSAGVGEQYF. The DNA for the CDR3 is TGTGCCAGCAGTTACTCAGCAGGGGTGGGCGAGCAGTACTTC.

The chain recombines TRBV7-8 with TRBJ1-1; TRBD1 matches 8 bases. From germline, CDR1 is SGHVS and CDR2 FQNEAQ. V lost 4 bases, J lost 10 bases, and 8 bases stayed unmatched. The CDR3 has 13 residues. CDR3 in amino acids: CASSSDREEVAFF. The CDR3, as DNA: TGTGCCAGCAGCTCGGACAGGGAAGAGGTAGCTTTCTTT.

The gene calls are TRBV5-5 and TRBJ2-7; 10 nucleotides match TRBD1. Germline CDR1 reads SGHKS; CDR2 reads YYEKEE (reference sequence). The CDR3 has 14 amino acids. V lost 6 bases, J lost 6 bases, and 9 bases stayed unmatched. The CDR3 coding sequence is TGTGCCAGCACTCCGGGACAGGGGCTATCCGAGCAGTACTTC. The encoded protein is CASTPGQGLSEQYF.

This rearrangement joins TRBV2 to TRBJ1-2; D gene uncertain. V lost 7 bases to trimming and J lost 5 bases, with 11 bases between them. This CDR3 is 12 amino acids long. CDR1 SNHLY and CDR2 FYNNEI come from the germline V gene. The CDR3 DNA sequence: TGTGCCAGCAATGGAGGTCCTTATGGCTACACCTTC. It encodes CASNGGPYGYTF.

This clone was observed once. The chain combines TRBV2 with TRBJ1-3, with 7 bases aligning to TRBD1. The CDR3 runs 14 residues. CDR1 and CDR2 (germline): SNHLY, FYNNEI. Trimming cost V 7 bases and J 4 bases; bases outside gene matches: 7. The DNA for the CDR3 is TGTGCCAGCACGACAGGGTATTCAGGAAACACCATATATTTT. It translates to CASTTGYSGNTIYF.

This clone was found many times. The genes are TRBV4-1 and TRBJ2-7, with TRBD2 matching 9 bases. The CDR3 loop spans 17 amino acids. V shed 0 bases, J shed 3 bases, and the junction held 9 bases outside the gene matches. The V gene's germline CDR1 is MGHRA and CDR2 YSYEKL. CDR3 coding DNA: TGCGCCAGCAGCCAAGATGGGTTCGCGGGAGGGAGCTACGAGCAGTACTTC. This gives the protein CASSQDGFAGGSYEQYF.

The V and J genes are TRBV19 and TRBJ1-1; D gene unclear. CDR1 is LNHDA, CDR2 SQIVND, per germline (reference sequence). This CDR3 contains 16 residues. The V and J ends lost 1 base and 0 bases respectively, with 12 bases between them. The CDR3 loop reads CASSIVVGALNTEAFF. The CDR3 bases are TGTGCCAGTAGTATAGTGGTCGGAGCGCTGAACACTGAAGCTTTCTTT.

In this sample, this clone turned up a few times. The V call is TRBV28, the J call TRBJ1-2, with D possibly matching TRBD1 (6 bases). This CDR3 is built from 17 residues. Per germline, CDR1 MDHEN and CDR2 SYDVKM. Trimming cost V 6 bases and J 4 bases, with 24 bases left between them. The CDR3 region is CASRYNSGARSVYGYTF. CDR3 sequence (DNA): TGTGCCAGCAGATACAACTCAGGGGCGCGGAGTGTCTATGGCTACACCTTC.

This chain joins TRBV28 and TRBJ2-3; 8 bases match TRBD1. CDR1 and CDR2 from the germline V gene are MDHEN and SYDVKM. The CDR3 is made up of 12 amino acids. V was pared by 6 bases and J by 10 bases, with 6 bases of the junction left unmatched. The CDR3 reads CASSSQGAAQYF. CDR3 DNA: TGTGCCAGCAGCTCCCAGGGGGCCGCGCAGTATTTT.

The chain combines TRBV6-1 with TRBJ2-4, with TRBD2 identical over 7 bases. Germline V gives CDR1 MNHNS, CDR2 SASEGT. CDR3 length: 15 residues. V was pared by 1 base and J by 5 bases, with 5 bases of the junction left unmatched. CDR3 region: CASSEVTGGENIQYF. In DNA, the CDR3 is TGTGCCAGCAGTGAAGTTACGGGAGGCGAAAACATTCAGTACTTC.

The chain is built from TRBV15 and TRBJ2-7; 11 bases line up with TRBD2. There are 17 residues in the CDR3. J gave up 1 base and V 1 base, and 6 bases lay outside the gene matches. Germline-derived CDR1 and CDR2 are LNHNV and YYDKDF (reference sequence). Here the CDR3 DNA reads TGTGCCACCAGCAGAGGACTAACTAGCGGGAGATCCTACGAGCAGTACGTC. This sequence encodes CATSRGLTSGRSYEQYV.

This chain uses TRBV5-1 with TRBJ2-1, with D perhaps matching TRBD2 (6 bases). Germline loops: CDR1 SGHRS, CDR2 YFSETQ. The CDR3 contains 14 residues. The V gene lost 3 bases and the J gene lost 5 bases, with 12 bases spanning the gap. CDR3 DNA: TGCGCCAGCAGCTGGGGAGGCAGCAACAATGAGCAGTTCTTC. Amino acids: CASSWGGSNNEQFF.

The chain carries TRBV30 and TRBJ1-3, with 7 bases aligning to TRBD1. Germline V CDR1 and CDR2: GTSNPN, SVGIG (reference sequence). Germline trimming cut 4 bases from V and 0 bases from J; bases unmatched to any gene: 12. This CDR3 is 17 amino acids long. Here the CDR3 reads CAWISQWAGGSGNTIYF. CDR3 nucleotide sequence: TGTGCCTGGATTTCGCAATGGGCAGGGGGCTCTGGAAACACCATATATTTT.